This is a list of T cell receptor beta chains from one sample in a study of CD8 T cells in ankylosing spondylitis. TCRdb processed the 5' RACE reads anew with MiXCR; each CDR3 protein has one entry. The sample consists of under 550,000 distinct CDR3 sequences, roughly 27% of them appearing once. Sequencing was performed on blood, either unsorted or a sorted T cell fraction (not recorded which). These receptor sequences come from a male donor with ankylosing spondylitis. CDR3s include the opening cysteine and the closing phenylalanine or tryptophan. The order of the fields is CDR3 protein, clone size, CDR3 length, V gene, J gene. Size is omitted from some rows. Given values are once, few, many or a class for expanded clones.

CASSLVRTSGSSSGELFF,few,18,TRBV11-2,TRBJ2-2
CASSSPGVETQYF,once,13,TRBV7-2,TRBJ2-5
CSATSTGEGGYTF,.,13,TRBV20-1,TRBJ1-2
CSAPGTSADTQYF,many,13,TRBV20-1,TRBJ2-3
CATSDLLGRDTQYF,.,14,TRBV24-1,TRBJ2-3
CAWTESTDTQYF,.,12,TRBV20-1,TRBJ2-3
CASGPAGGVYTF,many,12,TRBV6-1,TRBJ1-2
CATSDLGRTGEQFF,.,14,TRBV24-1,TRBJ2-1
CATSRNSGAGANVLTF,few,16,TRBV15,TRBJ2-6
CASTQGTETQYF,once,12,TRBV11-2,TRBJ2-5
CAISGQARTEAFF,.,13,TRBV10-3,TRBJ1-1
CASSVGPSNEKLFF,few,14,TRBV6-1,TRBJ1-4
CSVMFRGQGSYEQYF,.,15,TRBV29-1,TRBJ2-7
CASRGLAGVPDTQYF,few,15,TRBV28,TRBJ2-3
CSVALGGRGDTQYF,.,14,TRBV29-1,TRBJ2-3
CASRRGPADRDNEQFF,few,16,TRBV5-5,TRBJ2-1
CASSLGTTSGNTIYF,few,15,TRBV4-2,TRBJ1-3
CASTPYGGTDTQYF,few,14,TRBV5-5,TRBJ2-3
CASSLAGYNSPLHF,many,14,TRBV12-3/TRBV12-4,TRBJ1-6
CASRDLRGNYQPQHF,many,15,TRBV27,TRBJ1-5
CASNWASGQKRNEQFF,.,16,TRBV30,TRBJ2-1
CASALTSLRTDTQYF,few,15,TRBV2,TRBJ2-3
CASNDGRHEKLFF,.,13,TRBV25-1,TRBJ1-4
CSAEGGGPLYGYTF,few,14,TRBV29-1,TRBJ1-2
CASSLAGEPDTQYF,many,14,TRBV18,TRBJ2-3
CATSRDRSGAHEQYF,.,15,TRBV15,TRBJ2-7
CASSLEDLNTEAFF,.,14,TRBV11-3,TRBJ1-1
CASSASGSLYEQYF,many,14,TRBV25-1,TRBJ2-7
CASSLRDSFEGYTF,.,14,TRBV28,TRBJ1-2
CSVADRVQNGYTF,.,13,TRBV29-1,TRBJ1-2
CSARVLEDTGELFF,.,14,TRBV20-1,TRBJ2-2
CSAREWGGRAFF,.,12,TRBV20-1,TRBJ1-1
CASSFSRVRDTDTQYF,few,16,TRBV11-1,TRBJ2-3
CASSYLGGNTIYF,once,13,TRBV5-1,TRBJ1-3
CASSRAGDTGELFF,.,14,TRBV7-7,TRBJ2-2
CASSYPDGSRAEAFF,.,15,TRBV6-5,TRBJ1-1
CASSLPTSGSGEQFF,.,15,TRBV11-2,TRBJ2-1
CASSFQSPDTQYF,few,13,TRBV5-1,TRBJ2-3
CAIWTGEDQETQYF,.,14,TRBV12-3/TRBV12-4,TRBJ2-5
CASTYWEKLFF,.,11,TRBV2,TRBJ1-4
CSASLGTITDTQYF,few,14,TRBV20-1,TRBJ2-3
CASNAGGTWADTQYF,.,15,TRBV7-2,TRBJ2-3
CATSEGLAGRTDTQYF,few,16,TRBV24-1,TRBJ2-3